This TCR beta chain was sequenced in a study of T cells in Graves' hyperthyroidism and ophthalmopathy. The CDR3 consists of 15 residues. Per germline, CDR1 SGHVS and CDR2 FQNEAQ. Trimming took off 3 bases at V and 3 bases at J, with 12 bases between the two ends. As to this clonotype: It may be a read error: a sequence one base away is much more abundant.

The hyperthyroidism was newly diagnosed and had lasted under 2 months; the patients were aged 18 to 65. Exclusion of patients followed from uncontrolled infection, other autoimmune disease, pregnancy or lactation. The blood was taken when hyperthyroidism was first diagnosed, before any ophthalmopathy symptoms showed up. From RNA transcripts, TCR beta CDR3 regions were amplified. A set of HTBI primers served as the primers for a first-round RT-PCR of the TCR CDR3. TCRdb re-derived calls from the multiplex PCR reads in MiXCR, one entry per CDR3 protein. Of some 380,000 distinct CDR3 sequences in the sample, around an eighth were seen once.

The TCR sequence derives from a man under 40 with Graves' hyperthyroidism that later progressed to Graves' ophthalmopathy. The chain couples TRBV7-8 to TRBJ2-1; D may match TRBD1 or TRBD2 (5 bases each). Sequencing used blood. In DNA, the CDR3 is TGTGCCAGCAGCTTGGGGGATATATTCTACAATGAGCAGTTCTTC. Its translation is CASSLGDIFYNEQFF.